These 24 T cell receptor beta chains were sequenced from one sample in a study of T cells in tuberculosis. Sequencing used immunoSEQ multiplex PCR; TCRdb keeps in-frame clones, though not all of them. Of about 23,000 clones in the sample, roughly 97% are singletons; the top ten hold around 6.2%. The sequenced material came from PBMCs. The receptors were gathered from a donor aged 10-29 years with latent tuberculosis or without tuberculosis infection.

CDR3 loop: CASSWTLRETQYF. The CDR3 coding sequence is TGTGCCAGCAGTTGGACACTCCGAGAGACCCAGTACTTC. The rearrangement links TRBV6-1 to TRBJ2-5; D possibly corresponds to TRBD1 (5 bases). Deletions cut 5 bases from V and 4 bases from J, with 11 bases between. CDR3 length: 13 residues. Germline-derived CDR1 and CDR2 are MNHNS and SASEGT.

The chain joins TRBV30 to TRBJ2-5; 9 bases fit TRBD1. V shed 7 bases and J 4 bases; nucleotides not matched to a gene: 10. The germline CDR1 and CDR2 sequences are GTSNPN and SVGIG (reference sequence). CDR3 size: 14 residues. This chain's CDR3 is CASNPGQGVETQYF. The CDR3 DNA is TGTGCCTCTAATCCGGGACAGGGAGTAGAGACCCAGTACTTC.

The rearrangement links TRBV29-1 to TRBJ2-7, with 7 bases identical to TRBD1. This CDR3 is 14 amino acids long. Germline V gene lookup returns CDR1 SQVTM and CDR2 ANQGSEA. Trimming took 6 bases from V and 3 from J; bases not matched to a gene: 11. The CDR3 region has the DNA TGCAGCGTAGCCGTACAGGGGCTTGTCTACGAGCAGTACTTC. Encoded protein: CSVAVQGLVYEQYF.

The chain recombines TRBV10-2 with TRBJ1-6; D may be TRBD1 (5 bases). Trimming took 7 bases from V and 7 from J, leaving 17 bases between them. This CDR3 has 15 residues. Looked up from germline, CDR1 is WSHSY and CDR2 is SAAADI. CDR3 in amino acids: CASTLRRGRNSPLHF. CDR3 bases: TGCGCCAGCACCTTGAGGCGGGGCCGAAATTCACCCCTCCACTTT.

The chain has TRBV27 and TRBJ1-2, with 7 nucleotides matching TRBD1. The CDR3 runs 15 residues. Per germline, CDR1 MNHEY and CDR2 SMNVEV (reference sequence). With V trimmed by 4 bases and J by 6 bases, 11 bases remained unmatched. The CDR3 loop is CASSYGQDGFHGYTF. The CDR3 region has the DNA TGTGCCAGCAGTTACGGACAGGATGGCTTCCATGGCTACACCTTC.

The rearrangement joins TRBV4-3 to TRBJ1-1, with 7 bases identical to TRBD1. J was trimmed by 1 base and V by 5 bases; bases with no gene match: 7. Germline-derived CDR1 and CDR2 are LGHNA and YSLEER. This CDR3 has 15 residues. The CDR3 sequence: CASSYRGWGNTEAFF. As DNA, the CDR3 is TGCGCCAGCAGCTACAGGGGTTGGGGGAACACTGAAGCTTTCTTT.

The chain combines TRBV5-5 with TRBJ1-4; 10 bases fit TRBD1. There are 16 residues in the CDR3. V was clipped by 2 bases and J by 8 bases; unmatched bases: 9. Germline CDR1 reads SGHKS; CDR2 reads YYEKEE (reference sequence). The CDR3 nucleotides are TGTGCCAGCAGCTTCCGTTGGGGGACAGGGGAAGAAAAACTGTTTTTT. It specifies CASSFRWGTGEEKLFF.

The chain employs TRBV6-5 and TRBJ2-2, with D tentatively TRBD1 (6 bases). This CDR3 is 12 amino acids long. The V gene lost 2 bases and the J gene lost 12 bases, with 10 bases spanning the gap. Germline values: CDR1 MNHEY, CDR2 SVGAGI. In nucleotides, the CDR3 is TGTGCCAGCAGTTACGGCAGGGGACAGCTGTTTTTT. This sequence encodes CASSYGRGQLFF.

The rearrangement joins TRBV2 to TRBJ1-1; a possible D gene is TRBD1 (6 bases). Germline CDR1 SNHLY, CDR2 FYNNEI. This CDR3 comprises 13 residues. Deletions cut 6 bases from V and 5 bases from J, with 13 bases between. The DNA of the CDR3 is TGTGCCAGCAGCGAGGGGGATGTGACTGAAGCTTTCTTT. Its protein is CASSEGDVTEAFF.

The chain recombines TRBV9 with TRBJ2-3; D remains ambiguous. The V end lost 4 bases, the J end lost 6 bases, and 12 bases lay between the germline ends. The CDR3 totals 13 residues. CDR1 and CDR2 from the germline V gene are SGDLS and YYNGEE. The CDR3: CASSPQSLDTQYF. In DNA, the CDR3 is TGTGCCAGCAGCCCCCAGTCCCTGGATACGCAGTATTTT.

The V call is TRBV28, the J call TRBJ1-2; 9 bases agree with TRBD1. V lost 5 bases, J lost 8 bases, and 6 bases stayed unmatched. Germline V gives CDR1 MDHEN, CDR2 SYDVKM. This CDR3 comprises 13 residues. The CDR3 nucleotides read TGTGCCAGCAGTGGACAGGGGAGTCTCGGCTACACCTTC. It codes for CASSGQGSLGYTF.

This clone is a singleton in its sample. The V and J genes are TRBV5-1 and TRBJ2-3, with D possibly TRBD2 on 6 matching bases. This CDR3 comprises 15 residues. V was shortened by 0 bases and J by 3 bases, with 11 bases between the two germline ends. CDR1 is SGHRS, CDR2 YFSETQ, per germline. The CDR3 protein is CASSLGRGATDTQYF. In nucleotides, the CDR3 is TGCGCCAGCAGCTTGGGGAGGGGCGCTACAGATACGCAGTATTTT.

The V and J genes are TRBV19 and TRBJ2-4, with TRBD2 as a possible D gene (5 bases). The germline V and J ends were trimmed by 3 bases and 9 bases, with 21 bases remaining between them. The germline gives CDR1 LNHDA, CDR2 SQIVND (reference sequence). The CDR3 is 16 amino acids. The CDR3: CASSMRSGLLGSIQYF. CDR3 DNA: TGTGCCAGTAGTATGCGGTCCGGCCTTTTAGGGAGCATTCAGTACTTC.

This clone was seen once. The CDR3 nucleotides read TGCAGCGTTGAAGATATCAGGGCCGAAGCTTTCTTT. Protein sequence: CSVEDIRAEAFF. This sequence joins TRBV29-1 and TRBJ1-1; D may be TRBD1 (5 bases). Germline CDR1 SQVTM, CDR2 ANQGSEA. V was shortened by 0 bases and J by 8 bases, with 10 bases between the two germline ends. This CDR3 has 12 residues.

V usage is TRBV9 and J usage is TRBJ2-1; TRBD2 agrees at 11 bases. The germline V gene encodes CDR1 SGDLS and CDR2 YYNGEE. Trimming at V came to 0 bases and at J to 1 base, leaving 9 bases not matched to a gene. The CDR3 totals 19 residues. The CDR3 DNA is TGTGCCAGCAGCGTAGCTACGGGCCTAGCGGGAGGATCCTACAATGAGCAGTTCTTC. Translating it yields CASSVATGLAGGSYNEQFF.

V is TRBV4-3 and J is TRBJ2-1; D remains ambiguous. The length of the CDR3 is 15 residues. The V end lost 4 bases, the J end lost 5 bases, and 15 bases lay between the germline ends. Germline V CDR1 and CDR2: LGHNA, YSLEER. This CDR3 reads CASSRRLARDNEQFF. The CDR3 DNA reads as TGCGCCAGCAGCCGAAGACTTGCCCGGGACAATGAGCAGTTCTTC.

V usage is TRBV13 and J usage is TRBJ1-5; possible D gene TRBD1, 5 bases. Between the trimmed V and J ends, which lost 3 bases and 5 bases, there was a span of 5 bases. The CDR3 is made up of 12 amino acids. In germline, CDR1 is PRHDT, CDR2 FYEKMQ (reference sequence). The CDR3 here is CASSFRDQPQHF. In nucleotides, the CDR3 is TGTGCCAGCAGCTTCAGGGATCAGCCCCAGCATTTT.

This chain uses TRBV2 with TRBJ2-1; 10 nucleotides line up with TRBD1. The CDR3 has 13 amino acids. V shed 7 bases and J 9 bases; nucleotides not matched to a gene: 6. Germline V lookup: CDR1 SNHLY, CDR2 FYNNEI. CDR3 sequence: CASIRDRGGEQFF. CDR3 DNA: TGTGCCAGCATCCGGGACAGGGGAGGTGAGCAGTTCTTC.

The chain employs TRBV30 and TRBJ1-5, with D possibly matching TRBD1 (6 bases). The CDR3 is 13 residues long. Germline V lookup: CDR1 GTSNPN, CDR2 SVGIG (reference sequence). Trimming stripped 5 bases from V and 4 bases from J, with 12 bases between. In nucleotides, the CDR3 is TGTGCCTGGGGGAGACAGGTGAATCAGCCCCAGCATTTT. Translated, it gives CAWGRQVNQPQHF.

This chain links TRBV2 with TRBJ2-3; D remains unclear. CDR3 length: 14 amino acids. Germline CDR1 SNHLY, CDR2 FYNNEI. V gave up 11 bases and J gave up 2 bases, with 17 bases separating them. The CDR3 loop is CASRQWSNTDTQYF. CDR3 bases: TGTGCCTCCCGGCAGTGGAGTAACACAGATACGCAGTATTTT. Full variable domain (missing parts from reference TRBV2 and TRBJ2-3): EPEVTQTPSHQVTQMGQEVILRCVPISNHLYFYWYRQILGQKVEFLVSFYNNEISEKSEIFDDQFSVERPDGSNFTLKIRSTKLEDSAMYFCASRQWSNTDTQYFGPGTRLTVL.

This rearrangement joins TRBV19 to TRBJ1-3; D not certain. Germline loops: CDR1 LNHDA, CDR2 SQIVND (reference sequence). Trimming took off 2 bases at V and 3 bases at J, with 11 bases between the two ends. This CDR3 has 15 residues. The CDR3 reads CASSIQSRHGNTIYF. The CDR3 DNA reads TGTGCCAGTAGTATACAGTCACGACATGGAAACACCATATATTTT.

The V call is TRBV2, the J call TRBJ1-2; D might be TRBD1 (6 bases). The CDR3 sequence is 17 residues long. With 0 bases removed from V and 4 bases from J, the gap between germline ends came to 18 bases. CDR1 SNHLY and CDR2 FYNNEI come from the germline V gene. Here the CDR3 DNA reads TGTGCCAGCAGTGAAGCTTCAACAGGGTCTCCTGGCTATGGCTACACCTTC. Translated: CASSEASTGSPGYGYTF.

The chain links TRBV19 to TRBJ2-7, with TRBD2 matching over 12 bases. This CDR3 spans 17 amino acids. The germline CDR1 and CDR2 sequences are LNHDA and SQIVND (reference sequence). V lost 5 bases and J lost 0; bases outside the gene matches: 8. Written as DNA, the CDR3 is TGTGCCAGTAGTTCAGGACTAGCGGGGACCGGCTCCTACGAGCAGTACTTC. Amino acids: CASSSGLAGTGSYEQYF.

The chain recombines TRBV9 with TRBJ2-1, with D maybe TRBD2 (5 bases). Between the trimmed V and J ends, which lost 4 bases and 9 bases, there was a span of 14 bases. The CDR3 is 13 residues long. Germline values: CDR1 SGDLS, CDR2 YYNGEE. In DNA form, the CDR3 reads TGTGCCAGCAGCACCCGGAGGACGGGTGAGCAGTTCTTC. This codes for CASSTRRTGEQFF.